A selection of T cell receptor beta chains follows, all from one sample in a study of post-analysis software for immune sequencing data. TCRdb called the PCR reads again in MiXCR, with one record for every CDR3 protein. Altogether about 540,000 distinct CDR3 sequences are present, 34% being singletons, with the ten largest covering approximately 6%. The sample consisted of blood. Receptor source: a girl between 2 and 17 years old with multiple sclerosis. The CDR3 runs from the conserved cysteine through the conserved F or W. Fields, in order: clone size, D gene, J gene, V gene, CDR3 DNA, CDR3 protein. D genes are given only for firm matches. Not every row has a clone size; where given, it reads once, few, many or a size class.

clone_size: -; d_call: TRBD1; j_call: TRBJ2-3; v_call: TRBV6-5; cdr3_nt: TGTGCCAGCAGCCCAAACAGGGGTACAGATACGCAGTATTTT; cdr3_aa: CASSPNRGTDTQYF
clone_size: -; d_call: -; j_call: TRBJ1-1; v_call: TRBV19; cdr3_nt: TGTGCCAGTAGTATCAGCGTGAACACTGAAGCTTTCTTT; cdr3_aa: CASSISVNTEAFF
clone_size: -; d_call: TRBD1; j_call: TRBJ1-4; v_call: TRBV20-1; cdr3_nt: TGCAGTGCTACGACAGGGGGCCATGAAAAACTGTTTTTT; cdr3_aa: CSATTGGHEKLFF
clone_size: -; d_call: TRBD1; j_call: TRBJ2-5; v_call: TRBV14; cdr3_nt: TGTGCCAGCAGCCTCCAACGTAGGACAGGGGGCTTGGAGACCCAGTACTTC; cdr3_aa: CASSLQRRTGGLETQYF
clone_size: few; d_call: -; j_call: TRBJ1-4; v_call: TRBV4-2; cdr3_nt: TGTGCCAGCAGCCAAAGACCAGTTTTGGCTAATGAAAATCTGTTTTTT; cdr3_aa: CASSQRPVLANENLFF
clone_size: -; d_call: -; j_call: TRBJ2-1; v_call: TRBV20-1; cdr3_nt: TGCAGTGCTGGGGGACTTACCGAGCAGTTCTTC; cdr3_aa: CSAGGLTEQFF
clone_size: -; d_call: -; j_call: TRBJ2-5; v_call: TRBV4-1; cdr3_nt: TGCGCCAGCACCCAATTCGGGGGTACAGAGACCCAGTACTTC; cdr3_aa: CASTQFGGTETQYF
clone_size: -; d_call: -; j_call: TRBJ1-1; v_call: TRBV12-3/TRBV12-4; cdr3_nt: TGTGCCAGCAGAAGGACAGAAATCGGCCGGGGTGAAGCTTTCTTT; cdr3_aa: CASRRTEIGRGEAFF
clone_size: few; d_call: -; j_call: TRBJ2-7; v_call: TRBV20-1; cdr3_nt: TGCAGTGCCCTCCCGAATAGGGCCTACGAGCAGTACTTC; cdr3_aa: CSALPNRAYEQYF
clone_size: -; d_call: -; j_call: TRBJ2-1; v_call: TRBV29-1; cdr3_nt: TGCAGCGTTGGAAGGGCCGATGAGCAGTTCTTC; cdr3_aa: CSVGRADEQFF
clone_size: -; d_call: -; j_call: TRBJ1-4; v_call: TRBV3-1; cdr3_nt: TGTGCCAGCAGCGCAAGGGAACAACTTGAAAAACTGTTTTTT; cdr3_aa: CASSAREQLEKLFF
clone_size: -; d_call: -; j_call: TRBJ1-5; v_call: TRBV20-1; cdr3_nt: TGCAGTGCTAGGTACGGTCCCAATCAGCCCCAGCATTTT; cdr3_aa: CSARYGPNQPQHF
clone_size: few; d_call: TRBD1; j_call: TRBJ2-5; v_call: TRBV4-2; cdr3_nt: TGTGCCAGCAGCCAAGACGGGGGACAGGGGCAACAAGAGACCCAGTACTTC; cdr3_aa: CASSQDGGQGQQETQYF
clone_size: few; d_call: -; j_call: TRBJ2-1; v_call: TRBV5-1; cdr3_nt: TGCGCCAGCAGCCCGATACTAGGTATGAATGAGCAGTTCTTC; cdr3_aa: CASSPILGMNEQFF
clone_size: once; d_call: -; j_call: TRBJ1-4; v_call: TRBV7-8; cdr3_nt: TGTGCCAGCAGCTTAGTCGGGACCGCAACTAATGAAAAACTGTTTTTT; cdr3_aa: CASSLVGTATNEKLFF
clone_size: -; d_call: TRBD2; j_call: TRBJ2-1; v_call: TRBV7-9; cdr3_nt: TGTGCCAGCAGCGTCGGGAGGGGTAAAGAGGAGACCCAGTTCTTC; cdr3_aa: CASSVGRGKEETQFF
clone_size: -; d_call: -; j_call: TRBJ2-1; v_call: TRBV29-1; cdr3_nt: TGCAGCGTCCCGCGGGGGACAGCGAGGAATGAGCAGTTCTTC; cdr3_aa: CSVPRGTARNEQFF
clone_size: -; d_call: TRBD1; j_call: TRBJ1-6; v_call: TRBV20-1; cdr3_nt: TGCAGTGCCTACAGGGGGATACTTAATTCACCCCCCCACTTT; cdr3_aa: CSAYRGILNSPPHF
clone_size: few; d_call: -; j_call: TRBJ2-1; v_call: TRBV4-2; cdr3_nt: TGTGCCAGCAGCCAAGACCCGGCGAGCGTCTTGCAGTTCTTC; cdr3_aa: CASSQDPASVLQFF
clone_size: -; d_call: -; j_call: TRBJ2-1; v_call: TRBV20-1; cdr3_nt: TGCAGTGCTAGAGATACAGCAAGCGCGGAGACTTCTGAGCAGTTCTTC; cdr3_aa: CSARDTASAETSEQFF
clone_size: many; d_call: TRBD2; j_call: TRBJ2-3; v_call: TRBV20-1; cdr3_nt: TGCAGTGCTCGTCGTAGCGGGGGGGCTCCAGATACGCAGTATTTT; cdr3_aa: CSARRSGGAPDTQYF
clone_size: -; d_call: -; j_call: TRBJ2-4; v_call: TRBV5-1; cdr3_nt: TGCGCCAGCAGCTTGGCCCTATTAGGTGGCAAAAACATTCAGTACTTC; cdr3_aa: CASSLALLGGKNIQYF
clone_size: -; d_call: -; j_call: TRBJ2-7; v_call: TRBV2; cdr3_nt: TGTGCCAGCAGTATCCCCACGGGTGAGGCCCAGTACTTC; cdr3_aa: CASSIPTGEAQYF
clone_size: few; d_call: -; j_call: TRBJ2-7; v_call: TRBV20-1; cdr3_nt: TGCAGTGCTAGTCGTGGTGGGGGGCCCTACGAGCAGTACTTC; cdr3_aa: CSASRGGGPYEQYF
clone_size: few; d_call: -; j_call: TRBJ1-2; v_call: TRBV7-9; cdr3_nt: TGTGCCAGCAGTTCGGATTACTACACCTTC; cdr3_aa: CASSSDYYTF
clone_size: -; d_call: TRBD2; j_call: TRBJ2-5; v_call: TRBV3-1; cdr3_nt: TGTGCCAGCAGCCAAGAGCGATCCTCGGGACTAGCGGGGGAAGAGACCCAGTACTTC; cdr3_aa: CASSQERSSGLAGEETQYF
clone_size: -; d_call: -; j_call: TRBJ2-5; v_call: TRBV18; cdr3_nt: TGTGCCAGCTCGGATACTAGGAGGTCCCAAGAGACCCAGTACTTC; cdr3_aa: CASSDTRRSQETQYF
clone_size: -; d_call: -; j_call: TRBJ2-3; v_call: TRBV12-3/TRBV12-4; cdr3_nt: TGTGCCAGCACCTTAGGTGGGAACCAGTATTTT; cdr3_aa: CASTLGGNQYF
clone_size: -; d_call: -; j_call: TRBJ1-1; v_call: TRBV7-6; cdr3_nt: TGTGCCAGCAGCTTCAGCGGAGGGGAAGCTTTCTTT; cdr3_aa: CASSFSGGEAFF
clone_size: -; d_call: TRBD1; j_call: TRBJ2-5; v_call: TRBV20-1; cdr3_nt: TGCAGTGCCCCGACGACAGGGCGGGAGACCCAGTACTTC; cdr3_aa: CSAPTTGRETQYF
clone_size: -; d_call: -; j_call: TRBJ1-2; v_call: TRBV20-1; cdr3_nt: TGCAGTGCTAGTAAGGGGCACGTCGATGGGTATGGCTACACCTTC; cdr3_aa: CSASKGHVDGYGYTF
clone_size: -; d_call: -; j_call: TRBJ2-3; v_call: TRBV20-1; cdr3_nt: TGCAGTTTCCGCACAGATACGCAGTATTTT; cdr3_aa: CSFRTDTQYF
clone_size: -; d_call: -; j_call: TRBJ2-1; v_call: TRBV5-1; cdr3_nt: TGCGCCAGCAGCTTGGAAGTCCCGGACAATGAGCAGTTCTTC; cdr3_aa: CASSLEVPDNEQFF
clone_size: -; d_call: -; j_call: TRBJ2-3; v_call: TRBV20-1; cdr3_nt: TGCAGTGCTAGAGATCCTGGAGGAGGGGGGGTCACAGATACGCAGTATTTT; cdr3_aa: CSARDPGGGGVTDTQYF
clone_size: -; d_call: TRBD1; j_call: TRBJ1-1; v_call: TRBV6-6; cdr3_nt: TGTGCCAGCAGTTACCTCCCGTTACAGGGGATGAACACTGAAGCTTTCTTT; cdr3_aa: CASSYLPLQGMNTEAFF
clone_size: -; d_call: TRBD2; j_call: TRBJ2-7; v_call: TRBV11-2; cdr3_nt: TGTGCCAGCAGCTCCGGGACTAGCGGGGCAGGATTTCAGTACTTC; cdr3_aa: CASSSGTSGAGFQYF
clone_size: -; d_call: -; j_call: TRBJ1-2; v_call: TRBV7-8; cdr3_nt: TGTGCCAGCAGCTTAGGGGCCTTTGCGGATGGCTACACCTTC; cdr3_aa: CASSLGAFADGYTF
clone_size: few; d_call: -; j_call: TRBJ2-3; v_call: TRBV10-3; cdr3_nt: TGTGCCATCAGTGAGGTGACACGCACAGATACGCAGTATTTT; cdr3_aa: CAISEVTRTDTQYF
clone_size: -; d_call: -; j_call: TRBJ2-3; v_call: TRBV7-9; cdr3_nt: TGTGCCAGCAGCTTACCGGTAACGCACACAGATACGCAGTATTTT; cdr3_aa: CASSLPVTHTDTQYF
clone_size: -; d_call: TRBD2; j_call: TRBJ2-1; v_call: TRBV10-3; cdr3_nt: TGTGCCATCAGCGATGCCGGGACTAGCGGGGGAAATGAGCAGTTCTTC; cdr3_aa: CAISDAGTSGGNEQFF